The 29 T cell receptor beta chains presented below share a single source sample, sequenced in a study of blood T cell repertoires in COVID-19. TCRdb keeps only in-frame clones here, not all; method: immunoSEQ multiplex PCR. The table lists some 350,000 clones, 85% to 90% of them singletons. Sequenced input: peripheral blood. Source of these receptors: a woman between 45 and 65 years old with COVID-19, enrolled during active disease.

The chain is built from TRBV5-1 and TRBJ2-2; D perhaps matches TRBD1 (5 bases). Germline loops: CDR1 SGHRS, CDR2 YFSETQ. The CDR3 runs to 13 residues. V lost 4 bases, J lost 6 bases, and 10 bases lay in between. CDR3 protein: CASSKGKAGELFF. The CDR3 DNA sequence: TGCGCCAGCAGCAAGGGGAAAGCCGGGGAGCTGTTTTTT.

This clone was picked up one time. J is TRBJ2-1 and V is TRBV19; 7 bases are a match to TRBD1. V trimming: 5 bases; J trimming: 5 bases; junction bases outside the gene matches: 6. In germline, CDR1 is LNHDA, CDR2 SQIVND (reference sequence). The CDR3 is 14 amino acids. The CDR3 here is CASSLQGINNEQFF. The CDR3 DNA reads as TGTGCCAGTAGTTTACAGGGGATCAACAATGAGCAGTTCTTC.

V and J are TRBV3-1 (or the pseudogene TRBV3-2) and TRBJ2-2; TRBD1 matches 7 bases. After removal of 2 bases from V and 4 bases from J, the junction contained 7 bases not matched to a gene. Per the germline V gene, CDR1 is LGHDT and CDR2 is YNNKEL (reference sequence). This CDR3 is built from 16 residues. CDR3 protein: CASSQQYGTATGELFF. The CDR3 region has the DNA TGTGCCAGCAGCCAACAATACGGGACAGCCACCGGGGAGCTGTTTTTT.

The chain recombines TRBV20-1 with TRBJ1-2; D possibly corresponds to TRBD1 (5 bases). Trimming left V 3 bases short and J 8 bases short, with 13 bases between. This CDR3 has 12 residues. Germline V lookup: CDR1 DFQATT, CDR2 SNEGSKA (reference sequence). The CDR3: CSASTGVSGYTF. In DNA form, the CDR3 reads TGCAGTGCTAGTACGGGGGTCAGCGGCTACACCTTC.

This clone was observed a handful of times. The CDR3 loop is CASSQDGGGRRAFF. Written as DNA, the CDR3 is TGTGCCAGCAGCCAAGATGGGGGGGGAAGGAGGGCTTTCTTT. V usage is TRBV3-1 (or the pseudogene TRBV3-2) and J usage is TRBJ1-1, with a possible D match to TRBD1 (5 bases). Trimming took 0 bases from V and 11 from J, leaving 16 bases between them. The CDR3 has 14 amino acids. Germline values: CDR1 LGHDT, CDR2 YNNKEL (reference sequence).

The chain combines TRBV19 with TRBJ1-2, with D perhaps TRBD1 (6 bases). The ends were cut back, 10 bases at V and 8 bases at J, with 14 bases in the middle. Germline values: CDR1 LNHDA, CDR2 SQIVND (reference sequence). The CDR3 spans 11 residues. CDR3 nucleotide sequence: TGTGCCATACCGACAGGAGGCGGCTACACCTTC. It is translated as CAIPTGGGYTF. The full variable domain, completed using reference TRBV19 and TRBJ1-2, is DGGITQSPKYLFRKEGQNVTLSCEQNLNHDAMYWYRQDPGQGLRLIYYSQIVNDFQKGDIAEGYSVSREKKESFPLTVTSAQKNPTAFYLCAIPTGGGYTFGSGTRLTVV.

The rearrangement uses TRBV4-1 and TRBJ1-1, with 8 bases identical to TRBD1. In germline, CDR1 is MGHRA, CDR2 YSYEKL. V lost 3 bases to trimming and J lost 6 bases; unmatched junction nucleotides: 6. The CDR3 consists of 14 residues. The CDR3 DNA is TGCGCCAGCAGCCAGGTACAGGGGGTCTCTGAAGCTTTCTTT. It yields the protein CASSQVQGVSEAFF.

CDR3 bases: TGTGCCAGCACGGGCAATGAGCAGTTCTTC. As protein: CASTGNEQFF. The V gene is TRBV6-6, the J gene TRBJ2-1; D gene ambiguous. The germline CDR1 and CDR2 sequences are MNHNY and SVGAGI (reference sequence). Trimming left V 7 bases short and J 6 bases short, with 4 bases between. The CDR3 runs 10 residues.

This chain connects TRBV19 to TRBJ1-2; 8 bases align to TRBD1. After removal of 4 bases from V and 7 bases from J, the junction contained 2 bases not matched to a gene. The germline CDR1 and CDR2 sequences are LNHDA and SQIVND (reference sequence). CDR3 length equals 12 residues. CDR3 protein: CASSRTGFGYTF. The CDR3 bases are TGTGCCAGTAGTAGGACAGGGTTTGGCTACACCTTC. Full variable domain (missing parts from reference TRBV19 and TRBJ1-2): DGGITQSPKYLFRKEGQNVTLSCEQNLNHDAMYWYRQDPGQGLRLIYYSQIVNDFQKGDIAEGYSVSREKKESFPLTVTSAQKNPTAFYLCASSRTGFGYTFGSGTRLTVV.

The chain couples TRBV6-5 to TRBJ2-7, with 8 positions matching TRBD1. After removal of 7 bases from V and 2 bases from J, the junction contained 7 bases not matched to a gene. Looked up from germline, CDR1 is MNHEY and CDR2 is SVGAGI. This CDR3 region has 14 residues. CDR3 amino acids: CASKGQGVTYEQYF. The CDR3 bases are TGTGCCAGCAAAGGACAGGGAGTAACCTACGAGCAGTACTTC.

The chain uses TRBV7-6 and TRBJ2-1; TRBD2 matches at 8 bases. V lost 0 bases to trimming and J lost 12 bases; unmatched junction nucleotides: 10. Germline V CDR1 and CDR2: SGHVS, FNYEAQ. This CDR3 comprises 15 residues. Written as DNA, the CDR3 is TGTGCCAGCAGCTTAGCGGGCAGCGGGAGAATTGGGCAGTTCTTC. Amino acids: CASSLAGSGRIGQFF.

The genes are TRBV9 and TRBJ2-5; 8 nucleotides line up with TRBD2. With 3 bases clipped from V and 5 bases from J, the junction kept 15 bases outside the gene matches. The CDR3 is 17 amino acids. Germline V lookup: CDR1 SGDLS, CDR2 YYNGEE. The CDR3 sequence: CASSAREGLAGRETQYF. The CDR3 DNA sequence: TGTGCCAGCAGCGCTCGGGAGGGGCTAGCGGGTCGTGAGACCCAGTACTTC.

The chain joins TRBV11-3 to TRBJ2-5; TRBD1 aligns across 10 bases. V was clipped by 6 bases and J by 5 bases; unmatched bases: 9. CDR1 is SGHNT and CDR2 is YENEEA in the germline V gene. CDR3 length: 15 amino acids. CDR3 nucleotide sequence: TGTGCCAGCAGTTTTGACAGGGGGCGATTTGAGACCCAGTACTTC. The encoded protein is CASSFDRGRFETQYF. Combining the CDR3 with reference TRBV11-3 and TRBJ2-5 gives the whole variable domain EAGVVQSPRYKIIEKKQPVAFWCNPISGHNTLYWYLQNLGQGPELLIRYENEEAVDDSQLPKDRFSAERLKGVDSTLKIQPAELGDSAVYLCASSFDRGRFETQYFGPGTRLLVL.

The chain uses TRBV5-4 and TRBJ1-2; D remains unclear. V was trimmed by 3 bases and J by 0 bases, leaving 3 bases between them. The CDR3 spans 12 residues. Looked up from germline, CDR1 is SGHNT and CDR2 is YYREEE (reference sequence). This chain's CDR3 is CASSSSNYGYTF. The CDR3 DNA follows: TGTGCCAGCAGCTCATCTAACTATGGCTACACCTTC. Combining the CDR3 with reference TRBV5-4 and TRBJ1-2 gives the whole variable domain ETGVTQSPTHLIKTRGQQVTLRCSSQSGHNTVSWYQQALGQGPQFIFQYYREEENGRGNFPPRFSGLQFPNYSSELNVNALELDDSALYLCASSSSNYGYTFGSGTRLTVV.

The CDR3 loop reads CAWNTGTVWEQYF. DNA for the CDR3: TGTGCCTGGAATACCGGGACAGTCTGGGAGCAGTACTTC. J is TRBJ2-7 and V is TRBV30; 7 positions match TRBD1. Germline CDR1 GTSNPN, CDR2 SVGIG (reference sequence). J was trimmed by 7 bases and V by 4 bases; bases with no gene match: 10. The CDR3 loop spans 13 amino acids.

The chain combines TRBV6-5 with TRBJ2-3, with no clear D. Germline CDR1 and CDR2: MNHEY and SVGAGI. V lost 0 bases and J 1 base, leaving 5 bases between the germline ends. This CDR3 contains 14 residues. CDR3 nucleotides: TGTGCCAGCAGTTACTCCCAGGGCACAGATACGCAGTATTTT. This sequence encodes CASSYSQGTDTQYF.

The genes are TRBV19 and TRBJ1-3; unclear D gene. V lost 3 bases and J 0 bases, leaving 15 bases between the germline ends. The germline gives CDR1 LNHDA, CDR2 SQIVND (reference sequence). The CDR3 has 17 amino acids. The CDR3 protein is CASSMATRSTSGNTIYF. Written as DNA, the CDR3 is TGTGCCAGTAGTATGGCGACACGAAGCACCTCTGGAAACACCATATATTTT.

The chain uses TRBV18 and TRBJ1-3; TRBD1 agrees at 9 bases. The CDR3 spans 18 residues. Trimming at V came to 3 bases and at J to 0 bases, leaving 9 bases not matched to a gene. Germline V gene lookup returns CDR1 KGHSH and CDR2 LQKENI. CDR3 nucleotides: TGTGCCAGCTCACCCTTGGCGGGACAGGGAAGCTCTGGAAACACCATATATTTT. It is translated as CASSPLAGQGSSGNTIYF.

The rearrangement uses TRBV7-8 and TRBJ2-3; D is possibly TRBD1 (6 bases). Germline CDR1 reads SGHVS; CDR2 reads FQNEAQ. This CDR3 has 14 amino acids. Trimming stripped 5 bases from V and 1 base from J, with 10 bases between. The CDR3 loop reads CASSPRQGTDTQYF. CDR3 DNA: TGTGCCAGCAGCCCTAGACAGGGCACAGATACGCAGTATTTT.

The rearrangement links TRBV5-5 to TRBJ1-1; possible D gene TRBD1, 5 bases. The CDR3 extends over 14 amino acids. Trimming took 0 bases from V and 1 from J, leaving 7 bases between them. Looked up from germline, CDR1 is SGHKS and CDR2 is YYEKEE (reference sequence). CDR3 protein: CASSLAGGNTEAFF. CDR3 nucleotides: TGTGCCAGCAGCTTGGCCGGGGGGAACACTGAAGCTTTCTTT. Variable domain in full (rest from reference TRBV5-5 and TRBJ1-1): DAGVTQSPTHLIKTRGQQVTLRCSPISGHKSVSWYQQVLGQGPQFIFQYYEKEERGRGNFPDRFSARQFPNYSSELNVNALLLGDSALYLCASSLAGGNTEAFFGQGTRLTVV.

The V call is TRBV7-2, the J call TRBJ2-3; 8 nucleotides match TRBD2. Germline-derived CDR1 and CDR2 are SGHTA and FQGNSA. Trimming cost V 6 bases and J 6 bases; bases outside gene matches: 8. This CDR3 spans 14 amino acids. Here the CDR3 DNA reads TGTGCCAGCAGTTCTAGCGGCGGGGGGGATACGCAGTATTTT. Translating gives CASSSSGGGDTQYF.

The chain links TRBV20-1 to TRBJ2-1; D may be TRBD2 (5 bases). Germline CDR1 is DFQATT and CDR2 is SNEGSKA (reference sequence). Deletions cut 6 bases from V and 8 bases from J, with 11 bases between. The CDR3 consists of 11 residues. CDR3 in amino acids: CSAQTGDEQFF. The CDR3 coding sequence is TGCAGTGCCCAAACCGGGGATGAGCAGTTCTTC.

The chain combines TRBV4-2 with TRBJ1-2; D not resolved. This CDR3 region has 15 residues. CDR1 and CDR2 (germline): LGHNA, YNFKEQ. The germline V and J ends were trimmed by 2 bases and 8 bases, with 18 bases remaining between them. The CDR3: CASSQKEWPWWGYTF. CDR3 DNA: TGTGCCAGCAGCCAAAAAGAATGGCCTTGGTGGGGCTACACCTTC.

The V call is TRBV7-3, the J call TRBJ2-1, with 11 bases aligning to TRBD1. Per germline, CDR1 SGHTA and CDR2 FQGTGA. CDR3 length: 15 amino acids. Trimming cost V 5 bases and J 5 bases; bases outside gene matches: 5. The CDR3 reads CASSLGQGAHNEQFF. The CDR3 DNA reads TGTGCCAGCAGCCTTGGACAGGGGGCGCACAATGAGCAGTTCTTC.

The chain links TRBV4-2 to TRBJ2-7; 7 nucleotides align to TRBD1. Germline-derived CDR1 and CDR2 are LGHNA and YNFKEQ. The CDR3 consists of 15 residues. V gave up 1 base and J gave up 0 bases; unmatched junction bases: 3. This CDR3 reads CASSQGTGPSYEQYF. In DNA form, the CDR3 reads TGTGCCAGCAGCCAAGGGACAGGACCCTCCTACGAGCAGTACTTC.

CDR3 in DNA: TGTGCCAGCAGCTCGGCGGGACAGGCTTCTCTCTCTGGAAACACCATATATTTT. Translating it yields CASSSAGQASLSGNTIYF. The chain links TRBV7-2 to TRBJ1-3; TRBD1 matches at 8 bases. The CDR3 runs 18 residues. The J segment lost 0 bases and the V segment lost 4 bases, leaving 11 bases of the junction unmatched. The V gene's germline CDR1 is SGHTA and CDR2 FQGNSA.

The rearrangement joins TRBV19 to TRBJ2-7; TRBD2 aligns across 13 bases. Trimming took 5 bases from V and 4 from J; bases not matched to a gene: 5. CDR3 length: 15 residues. In germline, CDR1 is LNHDA, CDR2 SQIVND (reference sequence). The CDR3 here is CASSSGTSGKYEQYF. Here the CDR3 DNA reads TGTGCCAGTAGTTCCGGGACTAGCGGGAAGTACGAGCAGTACTTC.

The rearrangement links TRBV2 to TRBJ1-2, with D maybe TRBD1 (5 bases). CDR1 is SNHLY, CDR2 FYNNEI, per germline. V lost 7 bases, J lost 0 bases, and 12 bases lay in between. This CDR3 spans 14 amino acids. The CDR3 coding sequence is TGTGCCAGCAACTATGACAGCCCTAACTATGGCTACACCTTC. Translation: CASNYDSPNYGYTF.

This rearrangement joins TRBV7-9 to TRBJ1-2; D gene unclear. Germline V gene lookup returns CDR1 SEHNR and CDR2 FQNEAQ (reference sequence). Trimming took off 5 bases at V and 0 bases at J, with 16 bases between the two ends. CDR3 length: 16 residues. CDR3 region: CASSGPHENPNYGYTF. The CDR3 DNA is TGTGCCAGCAGCGGCCCACACGAAAACCCTAACTATGGCTACACCTTC. The full variable domain, rest sourced from reference TRBV7-9 and TRBJ1-2, is DTGVSQNPRHKITKRGQNVTFRCDPISEHNRLYWYRQTLGQGPEFLTYFQNEAQLEKSRLLSDRFSAERPKGSFSTLEIQRTEQGDSAMYLCASSGPHENPNYGYTFGSGTRLTVV.